These 2 T cell receptor beta chains share one sample of origin, sequenced in a study of T cell responses to AZD1222 COVID-19 vaccine. Sequencing used immunoSEQ multiplex PCR; TCRdb keeps in-frame clones, though not all of them. The sample shows around 180,000 clones, approximately 90% of them seen only once. The starting material was peripheral blood, obtained on day 0 of AZD1222 vaccination. The receptors stem from an adult in good health.

The chain carries TRBV28 and TRBJ1-5, with D unclear. Germline V CDR1 and CDR2: MDHEN, SYDVKM. Trimming stripped 3 bases from V and 1 base from J, with 4 bases between. CDR3 length equals 13 residues. CDR3 DNA sequence: TGTGCCAGCAGTTTTTCGAGCAATCAGCCCCAGCATTTT. Amino acids: CASSFSSNQPQHF.

The chain combines TRBV5-1 with TRBJ1-2, with D perhaps matching TRBD1 (5 bases). In germline, CDR1 is SGHRS, CDR2 YFSETQ. The CDR3 totals 15 residues. Deletions cut 0 bases from V and 8 bases from J, with 17 bases between. The CDR3 loop reads CASSLEGAATRGYTF. CDR3 in DNA: TGCGCCAGCAGCTTGGAAGGGGCGGCAACAAGGGGCTACACCTTC.